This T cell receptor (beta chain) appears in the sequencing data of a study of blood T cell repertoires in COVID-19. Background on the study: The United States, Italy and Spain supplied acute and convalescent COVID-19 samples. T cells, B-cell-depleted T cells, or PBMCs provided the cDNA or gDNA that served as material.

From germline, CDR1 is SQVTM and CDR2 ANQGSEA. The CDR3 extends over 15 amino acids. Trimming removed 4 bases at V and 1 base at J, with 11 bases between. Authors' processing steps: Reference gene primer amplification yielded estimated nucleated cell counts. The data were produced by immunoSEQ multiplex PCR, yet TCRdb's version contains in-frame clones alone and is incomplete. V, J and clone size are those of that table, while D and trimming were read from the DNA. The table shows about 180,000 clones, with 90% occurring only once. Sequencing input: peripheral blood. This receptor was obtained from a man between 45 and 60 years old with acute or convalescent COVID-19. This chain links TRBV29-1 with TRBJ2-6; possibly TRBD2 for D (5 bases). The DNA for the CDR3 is TGCAGCGTTGGACCGGGAAGGTCTGGGGCCAACGTCCTGACTTTC. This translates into CSVGPGRSGANVLTF.